This T cell receptor (beta chain) was obtained from a study of blood T cell repertoires in COVID-19 (dated by TCRdb to between 2020 and 2021). For the wider study: Collaborator samples came from the United States, Italy and Spain and covered acute and convalescent phases of COVID-19. The prospective study material was composed of cDNA or gDNA derived from T cells, B-cell-depleted T cells, or PBMCs. The sample metadata nearly always contained a de-identified subject ID, COVID-19 status, age in years and sex. Where available, HLA class I and class II types were taken from metadata supplied by the sample provider and were not determined by assay-based typing. The repertoires were made available in a free public database intended to serve as a resource for research on the immune response to SARS-CoV-2. The dataset comprised deeply sampled blood TCRbeta repertoires from subjects exposed to, actively infected with, or recovered from COVID-19. The samples were drawn from two sources: the first 160 participants of the ongoing ImmuneRACE study, and 1,000 to 1,500 subjects contributed by 6 global collaborators. The paper as a whole reports these results and caveats: How much clinical and demographic metadata was included differed by source and by participant, and the metadata was provided uncurated.

TCRbeta CDR3 regions were amplified from genomic DNA using the immunoSEQ Assay, a bias-controlled multiplex PCR. Processing in the source paper ran as follows. The number of nucleated cells in each sample was estimated by amplification of reference gene primers within the assay. To quantify the absolute abundance of each unique TCRbeta CDR3 rearrangement, sequence reads were collapsed and filtered. For each sample, productive Simpson clonality was calculated as the square root of Simpson's diversity index over productive rearrangements. TCRdb holds this immuneACCESS table with in-frame rearrangements only. Some clones are missing; in checked studies, unresolved V genes explain under half, and the rest has no known cause. For V, J and clone size, that table is used; D and trimming come from the DNA. This sample holds around 200,000 clones; 70% to 90% were observed only once. The ten largest clones represent approximately 12% of the sample.

In regard to this clone: What this receptor recognizes is not known. Per-base quality was not reported, and no clone a single base away is much larger than it.

A second Seattle source provided samples from volunteer blood donors who had recovered from COVID-19. Each collaborating institution followed its own protocols to collect whole blood in K2EDTA tubes. Collaborator samples were shipped for TCRbeta analysis as frozen whole blood, isolated PBMCs, or DNA extracted from either sample type. The CDR3 starts with the cysteine, ends with the phenylalanine, and has 17 residues. The retained sequence is limited to the CDR3, 51 bases, with the frame set at the first base. V is cut by 3 bases and J by 0 bases, and the space between the germline ends is 20 bases. As encoded in the germline V gene (reference sequence), CDR1 is DFQATT while CDR2 is SNEGSKA.

This TCR was recovered from a woman between 18 and 29 years old who had recovered from COVID-19. The material sequenced was peripheral blood. The chain employs TRBV20-1 and TRBJ1-1, and TRBD1 may be the D gene, going by 5 matching bases. The CDR3 reads as follows: CSASSAQGDWMNTEAFF. In nucleotides, the sequence is TGCAGTGCTAGTTCGGCGCAAGGGGATTGGATGAACACTGAAGCTTTCTTT.